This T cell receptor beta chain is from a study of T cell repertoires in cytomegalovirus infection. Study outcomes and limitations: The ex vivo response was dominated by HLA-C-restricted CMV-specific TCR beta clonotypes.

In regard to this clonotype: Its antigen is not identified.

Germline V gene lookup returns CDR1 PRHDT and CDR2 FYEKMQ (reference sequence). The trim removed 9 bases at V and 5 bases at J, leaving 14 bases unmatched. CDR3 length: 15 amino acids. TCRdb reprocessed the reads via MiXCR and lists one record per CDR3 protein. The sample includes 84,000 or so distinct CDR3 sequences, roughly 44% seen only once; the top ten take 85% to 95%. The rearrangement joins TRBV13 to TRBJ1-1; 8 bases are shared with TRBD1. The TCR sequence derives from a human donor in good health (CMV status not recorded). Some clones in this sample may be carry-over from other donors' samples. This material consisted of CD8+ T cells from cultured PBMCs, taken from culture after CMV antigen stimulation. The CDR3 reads CARRLRQGRQTEAFF. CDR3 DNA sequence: TGTGCCAGACGCCTTCGACAGGGGAGGCAAACTGAAGCTTTCTTT.